The 5 T cell receptor beta chains below come from one sample, sequenced in a study of blood T cell repertoires in COVID-19. Only in-frame clones appear in the TCRdb table, and some are missing; sequencing was by immunoSEQ multiplex PCR. The repertoire holds about 200,000 clones, with approximately 90% as singletons. Sequenced sample: peripheral blood. These receptors all come from a man aged 45-60 years with acute or convalescent COVID-19.

This chain joins TRBV6-6 and TRBJ2-2; D is perhaps TRBD1 (6 bases). Germline V CDR1 and CDR2: MNHNY, SVGAGI (reference sequence). The CDR3 length is 13 residues. Trimming stripped 6 bases from V and 6 bases from J, with 11 bases between. CDR3 region: CASSRDKPGELFF. The CDR3 DNA reads as TGTGCCAGCAGCCGGGACAAACCCGGGGAGCTGTTTTTT.

V is TRBV27 and J is TRBJ1-4, with 8 bases matching TRBD1. Germline CDR1 reads MNHEY; CDR2 reads SMNVEV (reference sequence). The CDR3 runs to 13 residues. J lost 7 bases, V lost 6 bases, and 4 bases had no gene match. Written as DNA, the CDR3 is TGTGCCAGCAGCTGGGACAGGACTGAAAAACTGTTTTTT. Its translation: CASSWDRTEKLFF.

This sequence joins TRBV19 and TRBJ2-1; 9 nucleotides line up with TRBD1. The CDR3 has 14 residues. CDR1 is LNHDA, CDR2 SQIVND, per germline (reference sequence). V was clipped by 4 bases and J by 8 bases; unmatched bases: 6. This CDR3 reads CASSTGTGFHEQFF. The CDR3 DNA follows: TGTGCCAGTAGTACCGGGACAGGGTTTCATGAGCAGTTCTTC.

This clone showed up just once. The chain carries TRBV10-1 and TRBJ1-2, with D possibly TRBD1 on 5 matching bases. The CDR3 covers 13 residues. Looked up from germline, CDR1 is WNHNN and CDR2 is SYGVQD (reference sequence). V was cut by 6 bases and J by 2 bases, with 10 bases left in between. CDR3 protein: CASSAGPNYGYTF. CDR3 nucleotides: TGCGCCAGCAGCGCGGGACCGAACTATGGCTACACCTTC.

The gene calls are TRBV27 and TRBJ1-1; no definite D call. Deletions cut 5 bases from V and 8 bases from J, with 18 bases between. CDR1 and CDR2 (germline): MNHEY, SMNVEV (reference sequence). This CDR3 is 14 amino acids long. The CDR3 region is CASSPLGAQFEAFF. The CDR3 DNA sequence: TGTGCCAGCAGTCCCCTGGGAGCCCAATTCGAAGCTTTCTTT.